This record looks at one T cell receptor (beta chain) sequence and its context. No cognate antigen has been identified for it. Base qualities were left out, and no much larger clone turns up one base away. The data originate from a study of cytomegalovirus exposure and HLA in healthy donors (dated by TCRdb to between 2016 and 2019). General notes on the study: The roughly 650 repertoires of the first cohort and the 120 or so validation repertoires were produced on the same platform, according to a later analysis. The study was designed to test whether signatures of past pathogen exposure could be identified by cataloging public T cell receptors. In addition to the first cohort of approximately 650 subjects, a separate validation cohort of 100 to 150 different subjects was used. To predict cytomegalovirus infection status, the study brought together high-throughput TCR immunosequencing, statistical association of individual TCRs with disease status, and machine learning. Beyond this particular receptor, the publication reports: Cytomegalovirus status was reported to be diagnosed by the classifier with high specificity and sensitivity in both the original and validation cohorts. Across donors, most TCR sequences were observed very rarely, whereas some public TCRs were present in many individuals. In a later analysis, TCRs clustered in the first cohort were found to also tend to co-occur in the 130 or so validation repertoires, with around 94% of cluster scores above 0. The study gave a list of 150 to 200 TCR beta chains associated with cytomegalovirus. A few of the identified cytomegalovirus-associated TCR beta chains were confirmed in vitro to be specific for cytomegalovirus antigens. The validation cohort had no HLA typing available for a later analysis, so co-occurrence within that cohort was assessed over all 130 or so repertoires. It was suggested by the authors that the approach could potentially be generalized to other disease states and immunological phenotypes.

Library preparation employed the immunoSEQ multiplex PCR assay. The authors' analysis ran thus. To diagnose cytomegalovirus status from the catalog of TCR beta chain sequences, a statistical classification framework was built. TCRdb stores this immuneACCESS table with in-frame sequences only. Part of the clones is absent; in the studies checked, under half of the shortfall reflects unresolved V genes, and no reason is known for the rest. Clone size and the V and J calls come from that table; the DNA yielded D and trimming. The sample table lists approximately 90,000 clones, approximately 96% of them with a count of one. The ten largest clones represent around 0.78% of the sample. The donors were included in the validation cohort of over a hundred subjects, a group kept apart from the roughly 730-subject first cohort. The junction carries 16 bases between V and J, which are trimmed by 4 bases and 3 bases respectively. Taken from cysteine to phenylalanine, the CDR3 has 15 residues. The kept DNA is CDR3 alone, 45 bases in frame from the first base. In the germline V gene, CDR1 corresponds to SNHLY and CDR2 to FYNNEI.

This TCR came from a man between 18 and 29 years old in good health and CMV-seronegative. The chain couples TRBV2 to TRBJ2-7; possibly the D gene is TRBD2, per 6 matching bases. The sample comprised PBMCs. The CDR3 in this case is CASSGRLVALYEQYF. The DNA sequence is as follows: TGTGCCAGCAGTGGGCGACTAGTGGCCCTCTACGAGCAGTACTTC.